The rows below give T cell receptor beta chains drawn from one sample of a study of PD-1 blockade in classical Hodgkin lymphoma. TCRdb's copy holds only in-frame clones and misses some; the assay was immunoSEQ multiplex PCR. The sample lists 40,000 to 65,000 clones; approximately 86% were seen once. Sequences were derived from peripheral blood mononuclear cells (PBMCs), sampled before the fourth cycle of nivolumab. Receptors were obtained from a human donor with classical Hodgkin lymphoma. Both conserved end residues are part of each CDR3. A D gene is named only where the DNA matches it firmly. A clone size is listed for some rows: how often the clone was seen (once, few, many), or a class if it is expanded.

V	size	J	D	DNA	CDR3
TRBV11-1	-	TRBJ2-3	TRBD2	TGTGCCAGCAGCTTACTAGCGGACGCTAGCACAGATACGCAGTATTTT	CASSLLADASTDTQYF
TRBV12-5	-	TRBJ2-7	-	TGTGCTAGTGGTTTGATCTTAGGGCAGAACTACGAGCAGTACTTC	CASGLILGQNYEQYF
TRBV6-6	once	TRBJ1-1	-	TGTGCCAGCAGTTACTCTGCAGGGTACACTGAAGCTTTCTTT	CASSYSAGYTEAFF
TRBV14	few	TRBJ2-5	-	TGTGCCAGCAGCCCTCTTCGAACCTTAAGTATGGAGACCCAGTACTTC	CASSPLRTLSMETQYF
TRBV9	-	TRBJ2-1	-	TGTGCCAGCAGCGTAGAGGGGACGCCTTACAATGAGCAGTTCTTC	CASSVEGTPYNEQFF
TRBV4-2	-	TRBJ2-3	-	TGTGCCAGCAGCCAAGAAGTTATATTGGATACGCAGTATTTT	CASSQEVILDTQYF
TRBV2	-	TRBJ2-7	TRBD2	TGTGCCAGCAGTGAGACTAGCTGGTTCGAGCAGTACTTC	CASSETSWFEQYF
TRBV13	once	TRBJ2-2	-	TGTGCCAGCAGCTTAGTTACGAACACCGGGGAGCTGTTTTTT	CASSLVTNTGELFF
TRBV9	-	TRBJ2-3	TRBD1	TGTGCCAGCAGCTTCCGGACAGGGTCAGATACGCAGTATTTT	CASSFRTGSDTQYF
TRBV10-3	-	TRBJ2-5	-	TGTGCCATCAGTGAGCCTAAAAGAGAGACCCAGTACTTC	CAISEPKRETQYF
TRBV6-1	-	TRBJ1-2	-	TGTGCCAGCAGGCCCACGACTGCTTTGGGGGATGGCTACACCTTC	CASRPTTALGDGYTF
TRBV6-5	-	TRBJ2-5	TRBD2	TGTGCCAGCATGAATCTAGCGGGGGCTGGTGAGACCCAGTACTTC	CASMNLAGAGETQYF
TRBV10-2	-	TRBJ1-1	-	TGCGCCAGCAGGAGTTTAGGGACTCACCTTAGGGACACTGAAGCTTTCTTT	CASRSLGTHLRDTEAFF
TRBV27	once	TRBJ1-5	TRBD1	TGTGCCAGCAGTTCCTGGGGGACAGGGAGGAGCAATCAGCCCCAGCATTTT	CASSSWGTGRSNQPQHF
TRBV19	-	TRBJ2-3	-	TGTGCCAGTACCGCATTAGGCACAGATACGCAGTATTTT	CASTALGTDTQYF
TRBV4-1	-	TRBJ2-3	-	TGCGCCAGCAGCCCCAACCCGCCCACAGGTGCCACAGATACGCAGTATTTT	CASSPNPPTGATDTQYF
TRBV29-1	-	TRBJ2-1	TRBD2	TGCAGCGTTGTCCCCACTAGCGGTTACTCCTACAATGAGCAGTTCTTC	CSVVPTSGYSYNEQFF
TRBV7-3	-	TRBJ2-7	TRBD2	TGTGCCAGCAGCTTAAGCGGGAGTTTAAGCGAGCAGTACTTC	CASSLSGSLSEQYF
TRBV29-1	once	TRBJ2-7	TRBD1	TGCAGCGTTGACGGGCAGGGGGCCCACGAGCAGTACTTC	CSVDGQGAHEQYF
TRBV5-8	-	TRBJ1-2	TRBD1	TGTGCCAGCAGCTTGTTTCGACAGGGGGAGGACGTCTACACCTTC	CASSLFRQGEDVYTF
TRBV28	-	TRBJ2-3	TRBD2	TGTGCCAGCAGACGGGGACTAGCGGGCTTCACAGATACGCAGTATTTT	CASRRGLAGFTDTQYF
TRBV9	-	TRBJ2-5	-	TGTGCCAGCAGCCCCCTGGGGTTTCAAGAGACCCAGTACTTC	CASSPLGFQETQYF
TRBV5-4	-	TRBJ1-4	-	TGTGCCAGCAGCCAGGGACCCGGAGAAAAACTGTTTTTT	CASSQGPGEKLFF
TRBV13	-	TRBJ2-3	-	TGTGCCAGCAGCGACCGACTTTCCACAGATACGCAGTATTTT	CASSDRLSTDTQYF
TRBV5-1	few	TRBJ1-5	TRBD1	TGCGCCAGCAGCCCCGGGACAGGTAATCAGCCCCAGCATTTT	CASSPGTGNQPQHF
TRBV28	-	TRBJ1-1	-	TGTGCCAGCAGTCTCCCAGGCATGAACACTGAAGCTTTCTTT	CASSLPGMNTEAFF
TRBV6-1	few	TRBJ2-5	-	TGTGCCAGCAGCGCGGGACAGCTAGAGGGGGAGACCCAGTACTTC	CASSAGQLEGETQYF
TRBV9	once	TRBJ2-3	TRBD2	TGTGCCAGCAGCGTTGGCGGGGGGGGTACAGATACGCAGTATTTT	CASSVGGGGTDTQYF
TRBV19	-	TRBJ2-5	-	TGTGCCAGTAGGATGAGGGGTCAAGAGACCCAGTACTTC	CASRMRGQETQYF
TRBV6-5	-	TRBJ1-1	-	TGTGCCAGCTCAGGGAATATGAACACTGAAGCTTTCTTT	CASSGNMNTEAFF
TRBV19	-	TRBJ1-3	-	TGTGCCAGTTCAACAAGACTAGTCTCTGGAAACACCATATATTTT	CASSTRLVSGNTIYF
TRBV7-3	-	TRBJ2-1	-	TGTGCCAGCAGTGCGGGCGTTTCCTACAATGAGCAGTTCTTC	CASSAGVSYNEQFF
TRBV10-3	-	TRBJ2-7	-	TGTGCCATCAGTGAGGACGGGATAAGGGGGAACGAGCAGTACTTC	CAISEDGIRGNEQYF
TRBV10-3	once	TRBJ2-6	-	TGTGCCATCAGTGAGTCGATAAGGCGGTTTACTGGGGCCAACGTCCTGACTTTC	CAISESIRRFTGANVLTF
TRBV7-3	-	TRBJ2-3	-	TGTGCCAGCAAAGAAAGGGTAGGGACCACAGATACGCAGTATTTT	CASKERVGTTDTQYF
TRBV7-8	-	TRBJ2-5	-	TGTGCCAGCAGCCCCGGGACCGAAAAGACCCAGTACTTC	CASSPGTEKTQYF
TRBV18	few	TRBJ2-7	TRBD2	TGTGCCAGCTCACCACCGAGACTAGCGGGAGGGCCCAACGAGCAGTACTTC	CASSPPRLAGGPNEQYF
TRBV29-1	-	TRBJ1-2	-	TGCAGCGTTGCTAGTACCAGGGACGAGGGAAGAGGCTACACCTTC	CSVASTRDEGRGYTF
TRBV4-3	-	TRBJ2-2	-	TGCGCCAGCAGCCGAACCACCGGGGAGCTGTTTTTT	CASSRTTGELFF
TRBV7-2	few	TRBJ1-1	-	TGTGCCAGCAGCGTCGTTACCTTGAACACTGAAGCTTTCTTT	CASSVVTLNTEAFF
TRBV7-2	-	TRBJ1-1	-	TGTGCCAGCAGCATAAGGGGGTTGGCGAACACTGAAGCTTTCTTT	CASSIRGLANTEAFF
TRBV7-6	-	TRBJ1-6	-	TGTGCCAGCAGCTTAGATGGGCAGAATTCACCCCTCCACTTT	CASSLDGQNSPLHF
TRBV13	-	TRBJ2-5	TRBD2	TGTGCCAGCAGTTCTGGACTAGCGGGGGGGAGGCAAGAGACCCAGTACTTC	CASSSGLAGGRQETQYF
TRBV7-2	-	TRBJ1-3	-	TGTGCCAGCAGCCTAGAGGGGCAGCCTGGAAACACCATATATTTT	CASSLEGQPGNTIYF
TRBV6-1	-	TRBJ2-7	-	TGTGCCAGCAGTGAAGCAGGGAGACTTCCTTACGAGCAGTACTTC	CASSEAGRLPYEQYF
TRBV5-1	-	TRBJ2-7	TRBD1	TGCGCCAGCAGCTTACGACAGGGGCGCTACGAGCAGTACTTC	CASSLRQGRYEQYF
TRBV9	-	TRBJ2-5	-	TGTGCCAGCAGCGTAGGAGTGGGGAGTGAGACCCAGTACTTC	CASSVGVGSETQYF
TRBV4-1	-	TRBJ2-3	TRBD2	TGCGCCAGCAGCCAAGTCTTAGGCGGGGGGCGCACAGATACGCAGTATTTT	CASSQVLGGGRTDTQYF
TRBV27	-	TRBJ2-5	TRBD2	TGTGCCAGCAGTTTATATGGTAGCGGGAGGGGGGAGACCCAGTACTTC	CASSLYGSGRGETQYF
TRBV5-1	-	TRBJ2-4	-	TGCGCCAGCAGCTTGTCACGGGGCAAAAACATTCAGTACTTC	CASSLSRGKNIQYF
TRBV7-2	few	TRBJ1-6	-	TGTGCCAGCAGCTTAGCCCCTCCACAGAATTCACCCCTCCACTTT	CASSLAPPQNSPLHF
TRBV18	once	TRBJ2-7	-	TGTGCCAGCTCCCCCAATCAGGGGAATGGAAACGAGCAGTACTTC	CASSPNQGNGNEQYF
TRBV6-6	-	TRBJ1-2	TRBD1	TGTGCCAGCAGTCCGGGACAGCGCCTCGATGGCTACACCTTC	CASSPGQRLDGYTF
TRBV7-9	-	TRBJ2-5	TRBD2	TGTGCCAGCACCCCCAGTCTCGCGGGAGGGCCGGGAGAGACCCAGTACTTC	CASTPSLAGGPGETQYF
TRBV5-6	-	TRBJ2-2	TRBD2	TGTGCCAGCAGCCTATGGTTAGCGGGAGGGCCGAACGGGGAGCTGTTTTTT	CASSLWLAGGPNGELFF
TRBV19	-	TRBJ2-7	TRBD1	TGTGCCAGTAGCATCCAGGGACAGGGCTCCTACGAGCAGTACTTC	CASSIQGQGSYEQYF
TRBV6-1	-	TRBJ1-5	-	TGTGCCAGCAAGGCTAGCGGTCAGCCCCAGCATTTT	CASKASGQPQHF
TRBV27	-	TRBJ2-2	TRBD1	TGTGCCAGCAGTTTGGGACAGGGAGGGACCGGGGAGCTGTTTTTT	CASSLGQGGTGELFF
TRBV6-1	few	TRBJ2-1	TRBD1	TGTGCCAGCACGGGGACAGGGCTGAATGAGCAGTTCTTC	CASTGTGLNEQFF
TRBV7-3	-	TRBJ1-2	TRBD1	TGTGCCAGCAGCCCTACTGGACCGGGACAGGGGTATGGCTACACCTTC	CASSPTGPGQGYGYTF